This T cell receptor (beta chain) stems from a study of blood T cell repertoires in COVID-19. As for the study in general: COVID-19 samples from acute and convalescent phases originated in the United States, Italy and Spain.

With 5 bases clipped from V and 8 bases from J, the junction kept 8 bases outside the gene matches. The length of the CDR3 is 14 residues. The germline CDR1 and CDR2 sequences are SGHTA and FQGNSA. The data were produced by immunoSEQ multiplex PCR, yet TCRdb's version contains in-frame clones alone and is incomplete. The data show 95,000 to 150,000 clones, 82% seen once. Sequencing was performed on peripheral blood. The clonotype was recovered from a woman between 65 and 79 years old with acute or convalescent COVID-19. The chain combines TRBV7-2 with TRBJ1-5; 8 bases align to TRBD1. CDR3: CASSRTGPREPQHF. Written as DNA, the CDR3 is TGTGCCAGCAGCCGGACAGGGCCCAGGGAGCCCCAGCATTTT. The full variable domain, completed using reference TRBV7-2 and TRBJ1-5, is GAGVSQSPSNKVTEKGKDVELRCDPISGHTALYWYRQSLGQGLEFLIYFQGNSAPDKSGLPSDRFSAERTGGSVSTLTIQRTQQEDSAVYLCASSRTGPREPQHFGDGTRLSIL.